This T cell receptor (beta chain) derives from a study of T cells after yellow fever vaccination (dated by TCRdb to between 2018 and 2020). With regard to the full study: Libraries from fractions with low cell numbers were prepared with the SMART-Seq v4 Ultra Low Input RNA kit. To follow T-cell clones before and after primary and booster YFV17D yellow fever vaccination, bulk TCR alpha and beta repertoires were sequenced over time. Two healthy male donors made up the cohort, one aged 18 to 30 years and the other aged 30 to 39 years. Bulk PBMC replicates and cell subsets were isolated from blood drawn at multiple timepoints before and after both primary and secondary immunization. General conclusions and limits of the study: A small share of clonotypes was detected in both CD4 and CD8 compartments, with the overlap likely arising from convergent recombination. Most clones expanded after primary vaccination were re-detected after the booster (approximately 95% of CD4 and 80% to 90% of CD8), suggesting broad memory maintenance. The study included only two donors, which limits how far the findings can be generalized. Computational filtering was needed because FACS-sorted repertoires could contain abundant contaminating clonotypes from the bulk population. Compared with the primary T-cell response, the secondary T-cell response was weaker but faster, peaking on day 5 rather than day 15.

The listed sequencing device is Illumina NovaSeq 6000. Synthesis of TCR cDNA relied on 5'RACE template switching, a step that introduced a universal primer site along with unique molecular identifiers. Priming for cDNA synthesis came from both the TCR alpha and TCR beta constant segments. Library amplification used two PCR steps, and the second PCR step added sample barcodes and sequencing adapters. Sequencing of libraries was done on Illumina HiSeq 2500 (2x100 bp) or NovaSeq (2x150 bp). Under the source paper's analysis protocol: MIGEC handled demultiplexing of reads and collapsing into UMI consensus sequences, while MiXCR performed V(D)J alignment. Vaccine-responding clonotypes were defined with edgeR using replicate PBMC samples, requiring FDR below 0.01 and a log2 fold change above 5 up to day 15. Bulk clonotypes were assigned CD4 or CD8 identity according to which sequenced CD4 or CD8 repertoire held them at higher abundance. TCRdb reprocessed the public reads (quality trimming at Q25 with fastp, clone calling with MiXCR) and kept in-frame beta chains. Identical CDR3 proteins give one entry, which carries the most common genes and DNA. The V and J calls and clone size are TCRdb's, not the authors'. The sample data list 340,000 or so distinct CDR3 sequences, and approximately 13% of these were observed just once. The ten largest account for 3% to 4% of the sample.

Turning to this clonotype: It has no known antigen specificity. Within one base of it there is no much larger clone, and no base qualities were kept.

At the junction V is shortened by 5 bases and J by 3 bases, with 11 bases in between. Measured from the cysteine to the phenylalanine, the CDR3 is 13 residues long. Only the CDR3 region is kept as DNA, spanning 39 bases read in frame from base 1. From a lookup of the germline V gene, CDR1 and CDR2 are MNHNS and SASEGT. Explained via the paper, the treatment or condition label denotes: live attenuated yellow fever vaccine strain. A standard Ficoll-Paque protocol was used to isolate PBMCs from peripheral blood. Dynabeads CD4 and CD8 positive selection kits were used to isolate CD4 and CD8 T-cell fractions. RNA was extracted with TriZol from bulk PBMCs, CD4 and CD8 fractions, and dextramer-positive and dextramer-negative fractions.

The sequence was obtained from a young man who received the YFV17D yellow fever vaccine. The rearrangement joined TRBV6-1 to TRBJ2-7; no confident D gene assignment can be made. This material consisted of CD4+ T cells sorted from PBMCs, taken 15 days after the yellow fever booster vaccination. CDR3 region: CASSTHRGYEQYF. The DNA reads TGTGCCAGCAGTACCCACCGAGGCTACGAGCAGTACTTC.